This is a list of T cell receptor beta chains from one sample in a study of glioma-infiltrating T cells. TCRdb recomputed calls from the multiplex PCR reads with MiXCR, one row per CDR3 protein. This sample has about 140,000 distinct CDR3 sequences, with around 40% found just once. The specimen sequenced was glioma tissue, nonneoplastic brain tissue, or PBMCs (not recorded which). These receptors were obtained from a human donor with low-grade glioma or glioblastoma, undergoing nonglioma brain surgery, or in good health (not recorded which). CDR3s include the opening cysteine and the closing phenylalanine or tryptophan. D genes are given only for firm matches. Rows may omit the clone size; those that give it use once, few, many or a size class.

clone size,D gene,J gene,V gene,CDR3 protein,CDR3 DNA
.,.,TRBJ1-2,TRBV28,CASSSQTGNYGYTF,TGTGCCAGCAGTTCACAAACAGGGAACTATGGCTACACCTTC
few,.,TRBJ1-3,TRBV28,CASSFLAAGNTIYF,TGTGCCAGCAGTTTTTTAGCGGCCGGAAACACCATATATTTT
.,.,TRBJ1-1,TRBV6-5,CASSVKGGAGTEAFF,TGTGCCAGCAGTGTAAAAGGGGGGGCCGGCACTGAAGCTTTCTTT
few,.,TRBJ2-5,TRBV3-1,CASSQAGETQYF,TGTGCCAGCAGCCAAGCCGGAGAGACCCAGTACTTC
.,.,TRBJ2-3,TRBV7-2,CASSPTRDTKYF,TGTGCCAGCAGCCCGACCCGAGATACGAAGTATTTT
many,.,TRBJ1-2,TRBV28,CASSPQGPRGYTF,TGTGCCAGCAGTCCCCAGGGCCCAAGAGGCTACACCTTC
few,TRBD2,TRBJ2-1,TRBV24-1,CATSDLTSGTSYNEQFF,TGTGCCACCAGTGATTTAACTAGCGGGACTTCCTACAATGAGCAGTTCTTC
.,.,TRBJ1-4,TRBV25-1,CASSASGVIGEKLFF,TGTGCCAGCAGTGCCTCGGGCGTGATTGGGGAAAAACTGTTTTTT
.,TRBD2,TRBJ2-5,TRBV30,CAWSVGLADQETQYF,TGTGCCTGGAGTGTCGGACTAGCGGATCAAGAGACCCAGTACTTC
few,.,TRBJ2-3,TRBV20-1,CSARGFDRPSSTDTQYF,TGCAGTGCTCGCGGATTTGATAGGCCCTCTAGCACAGATACGCAGTATTTT
.,.,TRBJ2-3,TRBV11-2,CASSLWVRVGDTQYF,TGTGCCAGCAGCTTATGGGTTCGGGTAGGAGATACGCAGTATTTT
.,.,TRBJ1-6,TRBV6-5,CASSYSPRVGSPLHF,TGTGCCAGCAGTTACTCGCCCAGGGTAGGATCACCCCTCCACTTT
.,TRBD2,TRBJ2-5,TRBV6-1,CASSGSGSWETQYF,TGTGCCAGCAGTGGTAGCGGGAGTTGGGAGACCCAGTACTTC
.,.,TRBJ1-5,TRBV6-5,CASSPRASNQPQHF,TGTGCCAGCAGTCCAAGGGCTAGCAATCAGCCCCAGCATTTT
few,TRBD1,TRBJ2-1,TRBV6-1,CASAERQGFYNEQFF,TGTGCCAGCGCCGAACGACAGGGATTTTACAATGAGCAGTTCTTC
many,.,TRBJ2-1,TRBV27,CASKSSRGSYNEQFF,TGTGCCAGCAAATCCTCGCGGGGCTCCTACAATGAGCAGTTCTTC
once,.,TRBJ1-6,TRBV6-2/TRBV6-3,CASSYSSTSGPPNSPLHF,TGTGCCAGCAGTTACTCGAGTACGAGTGGGCCACCGAATTCACCCCTCCACTTT
.,TRBD1,TRBJ2-7,TRBV6-6,CASSYADRGPYEQYF,TGTGCCAGCAGTTACGCCGACAGGGGCCCCTACGAGCAGTACTTC
.,TRBD1,TRBJ1-6,TRBV19,CATSTGGNSPLHF,TGTGCCACCTCGACAGGGGGTAATTCACCCCTCCACTTT
few,.,TRBJ2-1,TRBV20-1,CSARAAGSYNEQFF,TGCAGTGCTAGGGCAGCGGGTTCCTACAATGAGCAGTTCTTC
.,.,TRBJ1-4,TRBV28,CASSVGTTNEKLFF,TGTGCCAGCAGTGTAGGAACAACTAATGAAAAACTGTTTTTT